Ten or more counts support the clone carrying this T cell receptor (beta chain). The antigen remains undetermined. From 2 million PBMCs stored at -80 C, the unsorted libraries were generated. These data are taken from a study of neurological immune-mediated disorders. The study's findings and limits: No clinical or MRI feature was associated with the multiple sclerosis repertoire cluster. Subjects shared no identical expanded-clone CDR3 amino acid sequences, suggesting private TCR-beta repertoires in all groups.

The team produced cDNA through 5'RACE using 10-nucleotide random UMIs. TCRdb ran MiXCR on the 5' RACE reads and lists one entry per CDR3 protein. The sample consists of about 69,000 distinct CDR3 sequences, less than 4% of them appearing once. CDR3 length: 13 amino acids. Germline V CDR1 and CDR2: MGHRA, YSYEKL. Trimming stripped 4 bases from V and 4 bases from J, with 11 bases between. The receptor's source is a man aged 25-45 years with multiple sclerosis. The chain recombines TRBV4-1 with TRBJ2-7; the D gene is possibly TRBD2 (5 bases). Input material: PBMCs. The CDR3 here is CASSPLRGYEQYF. The CDR3 nucleotides read TGCGCCAGCAGCCCCCTCCGCGGGTACGAGCAGTACTTC.